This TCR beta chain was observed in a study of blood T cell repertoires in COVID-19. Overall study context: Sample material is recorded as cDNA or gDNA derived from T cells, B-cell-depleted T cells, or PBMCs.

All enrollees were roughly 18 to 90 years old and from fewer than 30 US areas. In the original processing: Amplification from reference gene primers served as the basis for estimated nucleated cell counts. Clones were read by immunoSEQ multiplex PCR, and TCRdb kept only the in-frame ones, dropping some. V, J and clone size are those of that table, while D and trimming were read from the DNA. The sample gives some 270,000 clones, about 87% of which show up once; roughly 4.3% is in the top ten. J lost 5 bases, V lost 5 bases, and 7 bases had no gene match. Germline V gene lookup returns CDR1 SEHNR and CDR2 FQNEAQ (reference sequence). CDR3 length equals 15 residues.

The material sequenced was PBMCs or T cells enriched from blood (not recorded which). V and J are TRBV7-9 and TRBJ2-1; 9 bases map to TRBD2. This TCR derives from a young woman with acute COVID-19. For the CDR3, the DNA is TGTGCCAGCAGCCGCCCTTCTAGCGGGAACAATGAGCAGTTCTTC. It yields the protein CASSRPSSGNNEQFF.